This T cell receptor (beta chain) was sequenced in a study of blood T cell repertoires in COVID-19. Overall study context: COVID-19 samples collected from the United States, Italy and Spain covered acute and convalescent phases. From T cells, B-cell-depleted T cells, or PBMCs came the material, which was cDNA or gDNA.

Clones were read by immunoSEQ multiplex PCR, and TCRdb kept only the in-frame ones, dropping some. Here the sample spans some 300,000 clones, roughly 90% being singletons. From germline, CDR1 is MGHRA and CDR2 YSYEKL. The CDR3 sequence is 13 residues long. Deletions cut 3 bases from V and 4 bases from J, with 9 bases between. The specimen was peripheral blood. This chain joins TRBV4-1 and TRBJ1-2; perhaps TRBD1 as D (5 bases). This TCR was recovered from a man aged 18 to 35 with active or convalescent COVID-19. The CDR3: CASSHDSSYGYTF. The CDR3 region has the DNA TGCGCCAGCAGCCACGACAGCAGCTATGGCTACACCTTC.